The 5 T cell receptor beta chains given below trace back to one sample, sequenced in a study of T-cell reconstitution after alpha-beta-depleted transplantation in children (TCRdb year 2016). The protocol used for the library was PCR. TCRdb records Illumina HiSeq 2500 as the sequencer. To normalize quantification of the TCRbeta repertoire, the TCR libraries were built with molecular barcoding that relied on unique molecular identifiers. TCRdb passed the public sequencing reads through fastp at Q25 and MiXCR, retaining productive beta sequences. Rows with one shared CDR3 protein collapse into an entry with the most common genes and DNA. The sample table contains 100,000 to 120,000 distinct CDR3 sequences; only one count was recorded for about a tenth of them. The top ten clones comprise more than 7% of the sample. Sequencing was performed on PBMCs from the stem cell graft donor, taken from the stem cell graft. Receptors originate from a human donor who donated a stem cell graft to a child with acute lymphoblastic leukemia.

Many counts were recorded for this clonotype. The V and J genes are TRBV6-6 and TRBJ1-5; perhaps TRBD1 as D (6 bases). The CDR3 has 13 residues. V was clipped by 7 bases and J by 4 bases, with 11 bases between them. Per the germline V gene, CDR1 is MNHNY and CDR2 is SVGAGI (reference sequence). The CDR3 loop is CASTGAENQPQHF. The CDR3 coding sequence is TGTGCCAGCACAGGGGCGGAGAATCAGCCCCAGCATTTT.

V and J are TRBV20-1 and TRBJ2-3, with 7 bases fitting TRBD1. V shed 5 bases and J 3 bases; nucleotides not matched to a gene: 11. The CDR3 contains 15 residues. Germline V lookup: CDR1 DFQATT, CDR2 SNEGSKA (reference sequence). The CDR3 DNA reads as TGCAGTGCTTCCACAGGGGTCGGTCGAACAGATACGCAGTATTTT. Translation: CSASTGVGRTDTQYF.

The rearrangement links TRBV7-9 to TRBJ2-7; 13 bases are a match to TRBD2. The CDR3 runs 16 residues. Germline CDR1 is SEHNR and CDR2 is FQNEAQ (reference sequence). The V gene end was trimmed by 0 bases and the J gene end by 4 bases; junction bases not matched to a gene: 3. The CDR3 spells CASSLAGTSGMYEQYF. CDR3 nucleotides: TGTGCCAGCAGCTTAGCAGGGACTAGCGGGATGTACGAGCAGTACTTC.

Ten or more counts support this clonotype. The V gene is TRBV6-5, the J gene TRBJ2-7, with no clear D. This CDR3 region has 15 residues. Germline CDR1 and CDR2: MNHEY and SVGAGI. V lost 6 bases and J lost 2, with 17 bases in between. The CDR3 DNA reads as TGTGCCAGCAGCCCCCTAGTTCGAGGAACCTACGAGCAGTACTTC. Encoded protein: CASSPLVRGTYEQYF.

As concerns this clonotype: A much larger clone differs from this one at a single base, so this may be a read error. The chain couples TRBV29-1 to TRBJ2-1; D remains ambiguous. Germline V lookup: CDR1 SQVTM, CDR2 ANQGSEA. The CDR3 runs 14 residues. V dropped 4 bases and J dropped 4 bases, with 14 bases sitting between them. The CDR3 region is CSVGLPAAYNEQFF. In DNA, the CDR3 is TGCAGCGTTGGGCTACCGGCGGCGTACAATGAGCAGTTCTTC.